These 29 T cell receptor beta chains originate from one sample sequenced in a study of control samples from healthy donors and cancer patients. The repertoire was sequenced with immunoSEQ multiplex PCR; TCRdb's copy has only in-frame clones and lacks some. Of 150,000 to 200,000 clones in the sample, over 95% were seen once. Sequencing input: blood. All receptors derive from a woman aged 25 to 45 in good health.

The rearrangement links TRBV12-3 or TRBV12-4 to TRBJ1-2; D not certain. Trimming cost V 6 bases and J 8 bases, with 16 bases left between them. CDR3 length equals 13 residues. The CDR3 DNA follows: TGTGCCAGCAGCCTGAACCCCCTCTGGGGCTACACCTTC. It specifies CASSLNPLWGYTF.

CDR3 DNA: TGTGCCAGCAGTTTATGGGCGGGGACAGGGACTGAAGCTTTCTTT. It is translated as CASSLWAGTGTEAFF. V gene TRBV28 combines with J gene TRBJ1-1; 9 positions match TRBD1. The CDR3 sequence is 15 residues long. The V gene end was trimmed by 0 bases and the J gene end by 5 bases; junction bases not matched to a gene: 4. CDR1 and CDR2 (germline): MDHEN, SYDVKM.

The chain couples TRBV28 to TRBJ1-4, with D maybe TRBD1 (6 bases). CDR3 length: 16 residues. V shed 3 bases and J shed 4 bases, with 15 bases lying between them. Germline V gene data show CDR1 as MDHEN and CDR2 as SYDVKM. The DNA of the CDR3 is TGTGCCAGCAGTTTGACCCAGGGGAGACTTAATGAAAAACTGTTTTTT. Its translation is CASSLTQGRLNEKLFF.

V and J are TRBV5-1 and TRBJ1-5, with 7 bases fitting TRBD1. In germline, CDR1 is SGHRS, CDR2 YFSETQ. CDR3 length: 14 amino acids. With 7 bases clipped from V and 9 bases from J, the junction kept 13 bases outside the gene matches. CDR3 protein: CASPDGQVNGPQHF. CDR3 coding DNA: TGCGCCAGCCCGGATGGACAGGTCAACGGGCCCCAGCATTTT.

The table lists this clone with a count of one. This chain links TRBV10-3 with TRBJ2-1; 7 nucleotides line up with TRBD2. CDR1 is ENHRY and CDR2 is SYGVKD in the germline V gene. The CDR3 consists of 16 residues. V shed 1 base, J shed 4 bases, and the junction held 7 bases outside the gene matches. CDR3 region: CAISEWGGNLYNEQFF. The CDR3 bases are TGTGCCATCAGTGAGTGGGGGGGGAACCTATACAATGAGCAGTTCTTC.

The chain employs TRBV19 and TRBJ1-5, with D maybe TRBD1 (6 bases). Trimming removed 0 bases at V and 7 bases at J, with 19 bases between. Germline values: CDR1 LNHDA, CDR2 SQIVND (reference sequence). The CDR3 runs to 17 residues. CDR3 protein: CASSIDFRDTKPQPQHF. The DNA of the CDR3 is TGTGCCAGTAGTATAGACTTCCGGGACACGAAGCCGCAGCCCCAGCATTTT.

The chain recombines TRBV2 with TRBJ1-1; 7 positions agree with TRBD1. In germline, CDR1 is SNHLY, CDR2 FYNNEI. The junction had 11 bases not matched to a gene; V was cut back by 6 bases and J by 4 bases. CDR3 length: 15 amino acids. The CDR3 protein is CASSIRGQGVTEAFF. CDR3 coding DNA: TGTGCCAGCAGCATAAGGGGTCAGGGGGTCACTGAAGCTTTCTTT.

V is TRBV21-1 and J is TRBJ1-2; the table calls TRBD1, which could not be checked here. TRBV21-1 is classified as a pseudogene. This CDR3 has 16 residues. CDR3 DNA sequence: TGTGCCAGCAGCAAAGGCCCCGACAGGGAAGACTATGGCTACACCTTC. This encodes CASSKGPDREDYGYTF.

V is TRBV11-3 and J is TRBJ2-3, with D maybe TRBD1 (6 bases). Trimming cost V 5 bases and J 6 bases, with 15 bases left between them. Germline V CDR1 and CDR2: SGHNT, YENEEA. The CDR3 has 14 amino acids. The CDR3 DNA reads as TGTGCCAGCAGCCCCCAAGGGGGTCAGGATACGCAGTATTTT. Its protein product is CASSPQGGQDTQYF.

This clone was counted a single time. The genes are TRBV28 and TRBJ2-5, with TRBD1 matching over 12 bases. CDR3 size: 16 residues. Germline V gene data show CDR1 as MDHEN and CDR2 as SYDVKM. The trim removed 7 bases at V and 3 bases at J, leaving 9 bases unmatched. CDR3 bases: TGTGCCAGCAACCCGGGACAGGGGGCGTGGGAAGAGACCCAGTACTTC. This gives the protein CASNPGQGAWEETQYF.

The chain employs TRBV4-1 and TRBJ2-4; 7 positions agree with TRBD2. V gave up 2 bases and J gave up 0 bases; unmatched junction bases: 4. Germline assignment: CDR1 MGHRA and CDR2 YSYEKL. This CDR3 has 16 amino acids. The CDR3 DNA sequence: TGCGCCAGCAGCCAACCATTAGCGGGAGCCAAAAACATTCAGTACTTC. Its translation is CASSQPLAGAKNIQYF.

Written as DNA, the CDR3 is TGTGCCAGCAGTCCCAGCTTTTATCAGCCCCAGCATTTT. Its protein product is CASSPSFYQPQHF. V is TRBV27 and J is TRBJ1-5; D is undetermined. Germline V lookup: CDR1 MNHEY, CDR2 SMNVEV (reference sequence). The CDR3 is 13 residues long. The V and J ends lost 5 bases and 5 bases respectively, with 10 bases between them.

The CDR3 is CASSSAQGAGELFF. The CDR3 DNA follows: TGCGCCAGCAGCTCAGCACAGGGGGCCGGGGAGCTGTTTTTT. V usage is TRBV5-1 and J usage is TRBJ2-2, with 8 bases matching TRBD1. Germline CDR1 and CDR2: SGHRS and YFSETQ. The V and J ends lost 3 bases and 6 bases, in that order; junction bases with no gene match: 4. There are 14 residues in the CDR3.

This chain connects TRBV28 to TRBJ2-5, with D perhaps TRBD2 (6 bases). Trimming shortened V by 4 bases and J by 5 bases, and 11 bases separated the two germline ends. The CDR3 has 13 residues. Germline assignment: CDR1 MDHEN and CDR2 SYDVKM. DNA of the CDR3: TGTGCCAGCAGTTCTGATCGGGGGGAGACCCAGTACTTC. It specifies CASSSDRGETQYF.

CDR3 coding DNA: TGTGCCAGCAGTTCACCACAGGGGGCGTTAGGTCAGCCCCAGCATTTT. Protein: CASSSPQGALGQPQHF. V gene TRBV28 combines with J gene TRBJ1-5, with 9 positions matching TRBD1. The V segment lost 4 bases and the J segment 6 bases; nucleotides outside the gene matches: 10. Germline V lookup: CDR1 MDHEN, CDR2 SYDVKM. The CDR3 totals 16 residues.

The chain combines TRBV24-1 with TRBJ1-1, with D possibly being TRBD1 (5 bases). This CDR3 comprises 13 residues. The V end lost 1 base, the J end lost 7 bases, and 9 bases lay between the germline ends. CDR1 and CDR2 (germline): KGHDR, SFDVKD. The DNA of the CDR3 is TGTGCCACCAGTGATTTATCGGGACTTGAAGCTTTCTTT. Translated: CATSDLSGLEAFF.

The chain combines TRBV12-3 or TRBV12-4 with TRBJ1-1; a possible D gene is TRBD1 (6 bases). CDR3 length: 13 residues. Trimming shortened V by 3 bases and J by 4 bases, and 9 bases separated the two germline ends. CDR3 region: CASSFGGRTEAFF. Here the CDR3 DNA reads TGTGCCAGCAGTTTTGGGGGCCGCACTGAAGCTTTCTTT.

The V gene is TRBV9, the J gene TRBJ1-2; TRBD1 matches at 8 bases. Looked up from germline, CDR1 is SGDLS and CDR2 is YYNGEE. The CDR3 length is 14 residues. With 4 bases clipped from V and 6 bases from J, the junction kept 8 bases outside the gene matches. The CDR3 here is CASSPQDRGHGYTF. The CDR3 DNA is TGTGCCAGCAGCCCCCAAGACAGGGGACATGGCTACACCTTC.

The chain has TRBV11-2 and TRBJ2-7; no reliable D call. Germline assignment: CDR1 SGHAT and CDR2 FQNNGV. The CDR3 is made up of 13 amino acids. V was shortened by 3 bases and J by 2 bases, with 8 bases between the two germline ends. The CDR3 is CASSFLVAYEQYF. The CDR3 DNA reads TGTGCCAGCAGCTTTCTGGTCGCCTACGAGCAGTACTTC. Filled out from reference TRBV11-2 and TRBJ2-7, the complete variable domain reads EAGVAQSPRYKIIEKRQSVAFWCNPISGHATLYWYQQILGQGPKLLIQFQNNGVVDDSQLPKDRFSAERLKGVDSTLKIQPAKLEDSAVYLCASSFLVAYEQYFGPGTRLTVT.

The chain is built from TRBV11-3 and TRBJ2-3; D may be TRBD1 (5 bases). This CDR3 is 14 amino acids long. Trimming removed 5 bases at V and 6 bases at J, with 15 bases between. Germline V CDR1 and CDR2: SGHNT, YENEEA. The DNA of the CDR3 is TGTGCCAGCAGCCCGCGAGACAGTCCCGATACGCAGTATTTT. Amino acids: CASSPRDSPDTQYF.

The genes are TRBV3-1 (or the pseudogene TRBV3-2) and TRBJ2-1, with 14 positions matching TRBD2. Germline V gene data show CDR1 as LGHDT and CDR2 as YNNKEL (reference sequence). This CDR3 is 16 amino acids long. Germline trimming cut 1 base from V and 9 bases from J; bases unmatched to any gene: 5. The CDR3 DNA reads TGTGCCAGCAGCCAAGGGTCGGGACTAGCGGGAGCTGAGCAGTTCTTC. Amino acid sequence: CASSQGSGLAGAEQFF.

This chain connects TRBV18 to TRBJ2-1, with D uncertain. Trimming left V 0 bases short and J 5 bases short, with 8 bases between. CDR3 size: 14 residues. The germline V gene encodes CDR1 KGHSH and CDR2 LQKENI. This CDR3 is CASSPPVGNNEQFF. The CDR3 bases are TGTGCCAGCTCACCACCGGTAGGGAACAATGAGCAGTTCTTC.

This clone has a single count. J is TRBJ2-1 and V is TRBV2; possibly TRBD1 or TRBD2 for D (6 bases each). Trimming shortened V by 1 base and J by 1 base, and 17 bases separated the two germline ends. Germline V gene sequence: CDR1 SNHLY, CDR2 FYNNEI. CDR3 length: 18 amino acids. The CDR3, as DNA: TGTGCCAGCAGTGAAGATGGGGGGCCGGGGATTTCCTACAATGAGCAGTTCTTC. Translating gives CASSEDGGPGISYNEQFF.

The V and J genes are TRBV6-1 and TRBJ1-1; 7 bases are a match to TRBD1. Germline loops: CDR1 MNHNS, CDR2 SASEGT. The CDR3 covers 13 residues. Trimming removed 0 bases from V and 9 bases from J; junction bases left unmatched: 4. The CDR3 protein is CASSEAGTVKAFF. For the CDR3, the DNA is TGTGCCAGCAGTGAAGCGGGGACAGTTAAAGCTTTCTTT.

The chain is built from TRBV5-1 and TRBJ2-5; D may correspond to TRBD1 or TRBD2 (5 bases each). This CDR3 is built from 13 residues. Per the germline V gene, CDR1 is SGHRS and CDR2 is YFSETQ. Trimming left V 0 bases short and J 3 bases short, with 6 bases between. The CDR3 spells CASSLGGEETQYF. CDR3 coding DNA: TGCGCCAGCAGCTTGGGAGGGGAAGAGACCCAGTACTTC.

The chain is built from TRBV11-2 and TRBJ2-5; D gene ambiguous. Germline V gene sequence: CDR1 SGHAT, CDR2 FQNNGV. Trimming left V 6 bases short and J 5 bases short, with 13 bases between. The CDR3 has 13 amino acids. CDR3 in DNA: TGTGCCAGCAGTTGGCGGAGTCGGGAGACCCAGTACTTC. It is translated as CASSWRSRETQYF.

The V call is TRBV19, the J call TRBJ2-1, with D possibly matching TRBD2 (5 bases). Germline lookup yields CDR1 LNHDA and CDR2 SQIVND (reference sequence). The length of the CDR3 is 15 residues. V shed 6 bases and J shed 12 bases, with 24 bases lying between them. The DNA for the CDR3 is TGTGCCAGTAGCCCCGGGGAGTTCATGGCAATAGGGCAGTTCTTC. Encoded protein: CASSPGEFMAIGQFF.

CDR3 loop: CASSSAGPYNEQFF. The CDR3 nucleotides read TGCGCCAGCAGCTCGGCAGGGCCCTACAATGAGCAGTTCTTC. V is TRBV5-1 and J is TRBJ2-1; perhaps TRBD1 as D (5 bases). The germline CDR1 and CDR2 sequences are SGHRS and YFSETQ. The CDR3 runs to 14 residues. The ends were cut back, 3 bases at V and 2 bases at J, with 9 bases in the middle.

This sequence joins TRBV4-1 and TRBJ2-1, with D uncertain. CDR1 MGHRA and CDR2 YSYEKL come from the germline V gene. The CDR3 runs 17 residues. The V end lost 1 base, the J end lost 0 bases, and 13 bases lay between the germline ends. The CDR3 nucleotides are TGCGCCAGCAGCCAAGTCTTGGACCGACCCTCCTACAATGAGCAGTTCTTC. As protein: CASSQVLDRPSYNEQFF.